This T cell receptor (beta chain) derives from a study of control samples from healthy donors and cancer patients (TCRdb year 2020). This clone was seen only once. No antigen is known for it. Qualities for individual bases were not recorded, and no much larger clone is one base off. Receptor libraries were prepared by the immunoSEQ multiplex PCR assay. This immuneACCESS table, as held by TCRdb, lists in-frame sequences with V and J called but not all clones. Of the missing ones, under half trace to an unresolved V gene in checked studies; the others have no known cause. The sample table holds around 170,000 clones, of which roughly 90% were seen once. Clones ranked in the top ten supply approximately 1.4% of the sample. The germline V gene (reference sequence) sets CDR1 to LNHNV and CDR2 to YYDKDF. The CDR3 spans 15 residues, from the cysteine through the phenylalanine. The entry retains the CDR3 DNA only, 45 bases that are in frame from base 1. V is cut by 1 base and J by 3 bases, and the space between the germline ends is 9 bases.

The chain joins TRBV15 to TRBJ1-4, with a tentative D gene TRBD1 over 5 matching bases. Sequencing input: blood. The TCR originated in a woman in her 50s in good health. In nucleotides, the sequence is TGTGCCACCAGCAGAGGTGGGGGGGCTAATGAAAAACTGTTTTTT. The resulting protein is CATSRGGGANEKLFF.